This TCR beta chain emerged from a study of T cell repertoires in aging, cancer and after chemotherapy. Whole-study context: Around 8.8 million TCR reads made up the full dataset.

Germline V gene sequence: CDR1 SGHRS, CDR2 YFSETQ. CDR3 length equals 13 residues. V was pared by 3 bases and J by 1 base, with 6 bases between. TCR beta rearrangements were amplified from peripheral blood genomic DNA. In regard to this clonotype: What it binds is not known.

A mixed TRB-A/B primer pool amplified rearranged TRB by multiplex touch-down PCR. TCRdb recomputed calls from the multiplex PCR reads with MiXCR, one row per CDR3 protein. The sample lists fewer than 15,000 distinct CDR3 sequences, under 30% seen once, with 45% to 55% in the top ten. Study observations and caveats: Median generation probability rose over the chemotherapy interval in each cancer cohort, suggesting rebound thymic output. The repertoire data cannot show anything about immunological memory following chemotherapy. Compared with age-matched healthy donors, untreated hematological or solid cancer patients showed higher blood TCR clonality.

The clonotype comes from a human donor in good health. Sequenced input: blood. The genes are TRBV5-1 and TRBJ2-3; D unclear. CDR3 in amino acids: CASSWGGTDTQYF. The CDR3 DNA follows: TGCGCCAGCAGCTGGGGTGGCACAGATACGCAGTATTTT.